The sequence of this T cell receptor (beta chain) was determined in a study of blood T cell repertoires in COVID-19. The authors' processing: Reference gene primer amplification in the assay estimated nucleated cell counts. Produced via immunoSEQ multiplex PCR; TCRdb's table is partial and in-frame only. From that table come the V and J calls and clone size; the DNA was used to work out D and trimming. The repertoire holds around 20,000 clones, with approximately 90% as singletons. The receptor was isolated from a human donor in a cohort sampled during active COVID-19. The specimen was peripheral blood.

The CDR3 nucleotides are TGTGCCAGCAGTTACGGTCCTCGGGGCGGACTAGGAAAAGAGCAGTACTTC. The encoded protein is CASSYGPRGGLGKEQYF. This chain uses TRBV6-2 or TRBV6-3 with TRBJ2-7; 7 nucleotides align to TRBD2. V trimming: 2 bases; J trimming: 7 bases; junction bases outside the gene matches: 17. Looked up from germline, CDR1 is MNHEY and CDR2 is SVGEGT. This CDR3 is built from 17 residues.